This T cell receptor beta chain is drawn from a study of blood T cell repertoires in COVID-19. Looking at the study overall: COVID-19 samples, acute and convalescent, were from the United States, Italy and Spain.

Authors' analysis steps: Cell counts per sample came from amplifying reference gene primers. The table came from immunoSEQ multiplex PCR; TCRdb's copy has only in-frame clones and leaves some out. From that table come the V and J calls and clone size; the DNA was used to work out D and trimming. The table shows about 53,000 clones, with 60% to 85% occurring only once. The CDR3 sequence is 14 residues long. V lost 2 bases, J lost 0 bases, and 8 bases lay in between. Germline V lookup: CDR1 SGHRS, CDR2 YFSETQ. The V gene is TRBV5-1, the J gene TRBJ2-5; unclear D gene. The source material was peripheral blood. This sequence was found in a human donor with active or convalescent COVID-19. The donor label of this sample is uncertain. CDR3 loop: CASSLEQHQETQYF. As DNA, the CDR3 is TGCGCCAGCAGCTTAGAACAGCACCAAGAGACCCAGTACTTC.